This paragraph reports one TCR beta chain. Its specificity is unknown. This sample stems from a study of long-term antiretroviral therapy in people with HIV. Findings and caveats of the study: Dominance of pre-ART expanded clones persisted, fluctuating and often declining after ART.

Among participants with HIV, every one received treatment in the United States. The germline gives CDR1 MNHNY, CDR2 SVGAGI (reference sequence). With V trimmed by 2 bases and J by 3 bases, 4 bases remained unmatched. CDR3 size: 15 residues. An immunoSEQ assay, version v3.0, was performed at survey level. Libraries were prepared by immunoSEQ multiplex PCR; TCRdb keeps only in-frame clonotypes and omits some of them. The table shows 45,000 or so clones, with about 95% occurring only once. The chain carries TRBV6-6 and TRBJ1-2, with TRBD1 matching 9 bases. Sequenced here: unsorted PBMCs, sampled 3.7 years after starting antiretroviral therapy. The TCR was taken from a woman in her forties or fifties with HIV. CDR3 nucleotides: TGTGCCAGCAGTTACCTAACAGGGGGCGACTATGGCTACACCTTC. Amino acids: CASSYLTGGDYGYTF.